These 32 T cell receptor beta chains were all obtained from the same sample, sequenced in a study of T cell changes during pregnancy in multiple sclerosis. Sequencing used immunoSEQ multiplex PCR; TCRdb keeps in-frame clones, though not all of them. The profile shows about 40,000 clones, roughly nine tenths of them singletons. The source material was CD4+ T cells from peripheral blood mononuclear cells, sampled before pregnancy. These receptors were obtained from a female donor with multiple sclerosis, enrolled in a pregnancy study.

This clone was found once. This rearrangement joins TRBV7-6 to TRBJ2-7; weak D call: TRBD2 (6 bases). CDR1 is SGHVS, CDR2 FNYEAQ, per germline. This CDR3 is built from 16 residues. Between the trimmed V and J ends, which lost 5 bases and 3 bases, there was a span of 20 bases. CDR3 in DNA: TGTGCCAGCAGCCCTGATGGCCTGACTAGAAACTACGAGCAGTACTTC. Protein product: CASSPDGLTRNYEQYF.

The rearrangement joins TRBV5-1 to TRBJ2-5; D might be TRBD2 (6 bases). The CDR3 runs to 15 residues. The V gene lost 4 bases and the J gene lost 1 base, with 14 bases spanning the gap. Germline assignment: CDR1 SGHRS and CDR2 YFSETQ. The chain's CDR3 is CASSRDWRAQETQYF. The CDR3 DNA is TGCGCCAGCAGCCGGGACTGGAGGGCCCAAGAGACCCAGTACTTC.

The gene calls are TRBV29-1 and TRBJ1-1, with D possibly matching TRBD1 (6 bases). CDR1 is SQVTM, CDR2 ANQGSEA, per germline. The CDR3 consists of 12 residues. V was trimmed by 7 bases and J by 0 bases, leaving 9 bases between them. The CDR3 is CSATGMNTEAFF. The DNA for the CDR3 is TGCAGCGCCACAGGGATGAACACTGAAGCTTTCTTT.

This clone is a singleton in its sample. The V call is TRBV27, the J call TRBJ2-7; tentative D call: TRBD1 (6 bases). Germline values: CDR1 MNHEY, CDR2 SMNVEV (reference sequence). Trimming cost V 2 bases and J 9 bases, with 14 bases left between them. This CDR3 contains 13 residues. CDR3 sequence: CASSLVGQTRQYF. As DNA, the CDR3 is TGTGCCAGCAGTTTAGTAGGACAGACCAGGCAGTACTTC.

The CDR3 protein is CASTAPRTATFYGYTF. As DNA, the CDR3 is TGTGCCAGCACCGCGCCTAGGACAGCCACTTTCTATGGCTACACCTTC. The chain joins TRBV7-2 to TRBJ1-2; TRBD1 might be the D (6 bases). The CDR3 is 16 residues long. Germline V gene data show CDR1 as SGHTA and CDR2 as FQGNSA. Trimming took off 7 bases at V and 4 bases at J, with 22 bases between the two ends.

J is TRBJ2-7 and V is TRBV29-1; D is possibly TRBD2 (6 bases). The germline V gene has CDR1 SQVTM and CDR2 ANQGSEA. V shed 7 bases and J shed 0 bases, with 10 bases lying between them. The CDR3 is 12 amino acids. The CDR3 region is CSAVADSYEQYF. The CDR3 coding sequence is TGCAGCGCCGTAGCGGACTCCTACGAGCAGTACTTC.

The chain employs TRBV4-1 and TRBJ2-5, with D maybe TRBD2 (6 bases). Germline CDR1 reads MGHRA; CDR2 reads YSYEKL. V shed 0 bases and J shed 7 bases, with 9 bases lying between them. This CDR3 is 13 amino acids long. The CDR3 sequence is CASSQEEGGTQYF. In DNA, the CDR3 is TGCGCCAGCAGCCAAGAGGAGGGAGGGACCCAGTACTTC.

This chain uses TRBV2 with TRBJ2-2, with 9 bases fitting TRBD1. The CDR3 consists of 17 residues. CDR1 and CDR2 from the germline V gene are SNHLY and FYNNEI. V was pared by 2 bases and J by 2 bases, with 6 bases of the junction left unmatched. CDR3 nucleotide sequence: TGTGCCAGCAGTGAACGACTGGGACAGGGAAACACCGGGGAGCTGTTTTTT. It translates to CASSERLGQGNTGELFF.

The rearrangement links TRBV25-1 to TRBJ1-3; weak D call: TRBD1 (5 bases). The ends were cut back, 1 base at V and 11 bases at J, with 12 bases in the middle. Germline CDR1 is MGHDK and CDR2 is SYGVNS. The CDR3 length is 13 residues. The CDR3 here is CASSEWGLPAIYF. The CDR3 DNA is TGTGCCAGCAGTGAATGGGGCCTCCCAGCCATATATTTT.

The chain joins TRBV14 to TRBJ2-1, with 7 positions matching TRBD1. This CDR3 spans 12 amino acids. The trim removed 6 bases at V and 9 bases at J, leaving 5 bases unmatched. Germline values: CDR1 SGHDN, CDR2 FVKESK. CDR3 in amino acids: CASSRGTVEQFF. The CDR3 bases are TGTGCCAGCAGTAGGGGGACAGTTGAGCAGTTCTTC. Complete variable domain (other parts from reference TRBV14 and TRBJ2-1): EAGVTQFPSHSVIEKGQTVTLRCDPISGHDNLYWYRRVMGKEIKFLLHFVKESKQDESGMPNNRFLAERTGGTYSTLKVQPAELEDSGVYFCASSRGTVEQFFGPGTRLTVL.

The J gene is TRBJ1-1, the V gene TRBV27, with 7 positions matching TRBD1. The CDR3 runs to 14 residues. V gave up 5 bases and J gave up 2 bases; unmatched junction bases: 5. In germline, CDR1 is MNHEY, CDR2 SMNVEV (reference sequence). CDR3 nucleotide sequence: TGTGCCAGCAGTCCGCGACAGGGTAACACTGAAGCTTTCTTT. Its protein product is CASSPRQGNTEAFF.

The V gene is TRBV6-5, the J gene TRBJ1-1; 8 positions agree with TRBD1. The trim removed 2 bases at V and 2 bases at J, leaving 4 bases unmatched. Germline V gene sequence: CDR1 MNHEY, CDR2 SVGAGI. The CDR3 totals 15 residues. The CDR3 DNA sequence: TGTGCCAGCAGTTACACCGGACAGGGCAACACTGAAGCTTTCTTT. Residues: CASSYTGQGNTEAFF.

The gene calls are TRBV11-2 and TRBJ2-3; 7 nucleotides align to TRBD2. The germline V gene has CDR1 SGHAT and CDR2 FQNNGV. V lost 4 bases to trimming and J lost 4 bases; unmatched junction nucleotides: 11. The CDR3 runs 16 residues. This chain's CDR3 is CASSSQGGSWADTQYF. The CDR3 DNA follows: TGTGCCAGCAGCTCTCAAGGCGGGAGTTGGGCAGATACGCAGTATTTT.

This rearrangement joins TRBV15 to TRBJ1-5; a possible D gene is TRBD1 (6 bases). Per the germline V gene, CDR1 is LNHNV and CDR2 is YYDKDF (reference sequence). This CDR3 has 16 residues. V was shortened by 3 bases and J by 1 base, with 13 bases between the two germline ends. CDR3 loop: CATSRRGGPSNQPQHF. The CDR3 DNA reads TGTGCCACCAGCAGGAGAGGGGGTCCGAGCAATCAGCCCCAGCATTTT.

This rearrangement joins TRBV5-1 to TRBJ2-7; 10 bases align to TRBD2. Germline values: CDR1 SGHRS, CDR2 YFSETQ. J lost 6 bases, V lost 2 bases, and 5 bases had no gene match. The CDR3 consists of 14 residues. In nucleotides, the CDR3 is TGCGCCAGCAGCTTTCTAGCGGGAGCCCCCGAGCAGTACTTC. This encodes CASSFLAGAPEQYF.

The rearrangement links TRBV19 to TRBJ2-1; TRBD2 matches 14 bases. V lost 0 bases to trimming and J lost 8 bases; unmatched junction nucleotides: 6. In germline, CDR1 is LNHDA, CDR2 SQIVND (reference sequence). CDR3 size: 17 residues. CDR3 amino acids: CASSIDRGTSGRHEQFF. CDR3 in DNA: TGTGCCAGTAGTATAGATCGGGGGACTAGCGGGAGACATGAGCAGTTCTTC.

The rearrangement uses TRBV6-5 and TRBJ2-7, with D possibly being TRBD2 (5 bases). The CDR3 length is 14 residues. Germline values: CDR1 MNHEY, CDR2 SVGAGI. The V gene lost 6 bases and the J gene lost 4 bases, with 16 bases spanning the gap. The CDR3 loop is CASSLSGWVYEQYF. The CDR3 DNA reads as TGTGCCAGCAGCCTGTCGGGGTGGGTTTACGAGCAGTACTTC.

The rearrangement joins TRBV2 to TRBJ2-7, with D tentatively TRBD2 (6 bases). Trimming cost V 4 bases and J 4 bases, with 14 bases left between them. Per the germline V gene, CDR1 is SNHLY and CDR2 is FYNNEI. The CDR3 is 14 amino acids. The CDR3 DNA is TGTGCCAGCAGTGTGGAGGGAGGAGGGTACGAGCAGTACTTC. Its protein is CASSVEGGGYEQYF.

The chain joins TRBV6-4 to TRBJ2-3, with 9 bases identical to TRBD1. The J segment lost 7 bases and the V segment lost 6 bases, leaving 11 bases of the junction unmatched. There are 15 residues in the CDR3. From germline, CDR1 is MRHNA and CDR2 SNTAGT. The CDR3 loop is CASSLTGGRPNTQYF. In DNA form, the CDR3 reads TGTGCCAGCAGCCTTACAGGGGGCCGTCCTAATACGCAGTATTTT.

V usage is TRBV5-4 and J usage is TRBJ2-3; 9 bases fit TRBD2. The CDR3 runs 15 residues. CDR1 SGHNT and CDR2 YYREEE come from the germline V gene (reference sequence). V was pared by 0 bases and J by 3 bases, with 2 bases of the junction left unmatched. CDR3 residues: CASSLGLAGTDTQYF. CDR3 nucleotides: TGTGCCAGCAGCTTGGGGCTAGCGGGGACAGATACGCAGTATTTT.

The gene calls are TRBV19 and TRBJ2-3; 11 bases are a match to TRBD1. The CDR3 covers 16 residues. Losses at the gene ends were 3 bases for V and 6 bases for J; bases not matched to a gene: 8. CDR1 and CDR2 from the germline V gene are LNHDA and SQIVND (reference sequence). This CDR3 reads CASSIVGQGARDTQYF. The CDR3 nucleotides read TGTGCCAGTAGTATCGTCGGACAGGGGGCGAGGGATACGCAGTATTTT. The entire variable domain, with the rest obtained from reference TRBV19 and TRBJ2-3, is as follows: DGGITQSPKYLFRKEGQNVTLSCEQNLNHDAMYWYRQDPGQGLRLIYYSQIVNDFQKGDIAEGYSVSREKKESFPLTVTSAQKNPTAFYLCASSIVGQGARDTQYFGPGTRLTVL.

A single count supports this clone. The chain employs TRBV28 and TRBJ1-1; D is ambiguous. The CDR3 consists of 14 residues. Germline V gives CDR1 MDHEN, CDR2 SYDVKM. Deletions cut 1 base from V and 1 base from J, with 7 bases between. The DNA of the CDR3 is TGTGCCAGCAGTTTATCCGGGGAGAACACTGAAGCTTTCTTT. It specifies CASSLSGENTEAFF.

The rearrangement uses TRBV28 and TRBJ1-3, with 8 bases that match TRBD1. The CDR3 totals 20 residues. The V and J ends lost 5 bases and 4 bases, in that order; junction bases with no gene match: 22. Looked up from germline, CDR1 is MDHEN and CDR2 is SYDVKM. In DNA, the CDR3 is TGTGCCAGCAGTGGCAACGGACTTCAGCGCGGGACAGGAGCCGGAAACACCATATATTTT. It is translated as CASSGNGLQRGTGAGNTIYF.

CDR3 residues: CASRKAGVATYEQYF. The CDR3 DNA reads as TGTGCCAGCAGAAAAGCGGGAGTGGCCACCTACGAGCAGTACTTC. This chain uses TRBV11-2 with TRBJ2-7; 8 nucleotides align to TRBD2. V shed 6 bases, J shed 2 bases, and the junction held 9 bases outside the gene matches. The CDR3 has 15 residues. Germline loops: CDR1 SGHAT, CDR2 FQNNGV.

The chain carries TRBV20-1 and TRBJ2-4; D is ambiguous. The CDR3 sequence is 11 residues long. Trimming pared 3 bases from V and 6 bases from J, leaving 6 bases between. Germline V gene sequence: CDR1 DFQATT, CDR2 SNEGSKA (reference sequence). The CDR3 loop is CSARVGNIQYF. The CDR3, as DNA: TGCAGTGCTAGGGTCGGAAACATTCAGTACTTC.

CDR3 loop: CASSLGLAGSSYEQYF. Written as DNA, the CDR3 is TGTGCCAGCAGCTTAGGCCTAGCGGGGAGCTCCTACGAGCAGTACTTC. The chain carries TRBV7-9 and TRBJ2-7; 9 bases match TRBD2. Germline V CDR1 and CDR2: SEHNR, FQNEAQ (reference sequence). V shed 1 base, J shed 0 bases, and the junction held 4 bases outside the gene matches. The CDR3 sequence is 16 residues long.

This CDR3 is CASSQEDRGSYNEQFF. CDR3 DNA sequence: TGTGCCAGCAGCCAAGAGGACAGGGGATCCTACAATGAGCAGTTCTTC. The genes are TRBV4-2 and TRBJ2-1; 9 bases agree with TRBD1. Per the germline V gene, CDR1 is LGHNA and CDR2 is YNFKEQ. The V and J ends lost 0 bases and 1 base, in that order; junction bases with no gene match: 1. This CDR3 contains 16 residues.

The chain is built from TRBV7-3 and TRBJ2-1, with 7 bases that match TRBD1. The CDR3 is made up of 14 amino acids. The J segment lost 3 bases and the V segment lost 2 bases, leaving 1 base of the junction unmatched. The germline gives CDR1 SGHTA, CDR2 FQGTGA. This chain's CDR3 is CASSLSGGYNEQFF. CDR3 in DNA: TGTGCCAGCAGCTTATCAGGGGGCTACAATGAGCAGTTCTTC.

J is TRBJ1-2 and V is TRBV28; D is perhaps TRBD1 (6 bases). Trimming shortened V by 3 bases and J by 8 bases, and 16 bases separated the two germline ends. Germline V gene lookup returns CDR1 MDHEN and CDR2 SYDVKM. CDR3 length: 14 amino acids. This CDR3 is CASSFPPTGMGYTF. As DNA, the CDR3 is TGTGCCAGCAGTTTCCCTCCCACAGGGATGGGCTACACCTTC.

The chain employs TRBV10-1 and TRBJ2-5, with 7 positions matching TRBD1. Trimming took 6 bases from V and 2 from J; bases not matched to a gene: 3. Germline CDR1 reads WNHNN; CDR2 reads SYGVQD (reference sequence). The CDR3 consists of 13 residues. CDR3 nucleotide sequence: TGCGCCAGCAGGGGACAGAGACAAGAGACCCAGTACTTC. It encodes CASRGQRQETQYF.

The CDR3: CASSLADYRPINEQFF. Here the CDR3 DNA reads TGTGCCAGCAGTTTAGCGGACTACCGGCCGATCAATGAGCAGTTCTTC. The chain employs TRBV28 and TRBJ2-1; D perhaps matches TRBD2 (6 bases). The ends were cut back, 2 bases at V and 6 bases at J, with 17 bases in the middle. CDR1 is MDHEN and CDR2 is SYDVKM in the germline V gene. The CDR3 totals 16 residues.

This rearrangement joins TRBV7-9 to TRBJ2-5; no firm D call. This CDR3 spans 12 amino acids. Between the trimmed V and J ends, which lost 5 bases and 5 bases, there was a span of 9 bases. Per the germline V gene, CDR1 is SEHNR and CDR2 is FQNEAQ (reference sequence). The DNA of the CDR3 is TGTGCCAGCAGCCGAGATACGGAGACCCAGTACTTC. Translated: CASSRDTETQYF. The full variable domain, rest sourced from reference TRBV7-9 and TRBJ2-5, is DTGVSQNPRHKITKRGQNVTFRCDPISEHNRLYWYRQTLGQGPEFLTYFQNEAQLEKSRLLSDRFSAERPKGSFSTLEIQRTEQGDSAMYLCASSRDTETQYFGPGTRLLVL.